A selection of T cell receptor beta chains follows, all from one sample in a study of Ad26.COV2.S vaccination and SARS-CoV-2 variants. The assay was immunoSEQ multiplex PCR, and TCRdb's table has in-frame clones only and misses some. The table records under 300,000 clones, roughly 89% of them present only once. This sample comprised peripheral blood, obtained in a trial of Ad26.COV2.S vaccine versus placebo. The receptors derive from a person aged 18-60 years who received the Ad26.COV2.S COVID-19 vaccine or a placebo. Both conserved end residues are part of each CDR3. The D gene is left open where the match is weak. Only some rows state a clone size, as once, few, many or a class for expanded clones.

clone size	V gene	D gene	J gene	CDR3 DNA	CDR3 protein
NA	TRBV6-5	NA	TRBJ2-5	TGTGCCAGCAGTTACTCTGGGGAGACCCAGTACTTC	CASSYSGETQYF
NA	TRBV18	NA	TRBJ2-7	TGTGCCAGCTCACCCAGGGCAGACTACGAGCAGTACTTC	CASSPRADYEQYF
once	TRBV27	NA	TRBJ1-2	TGTGCCAGCAGTTCGTCTCATAGGGGATTAACTAACTATGGCTACACCTTC	CASSSSHRGLTNYGYTF
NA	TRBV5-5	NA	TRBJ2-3	TGTGCCAGCAGCTTGGGATCGAGCATCGATACGCAGTATTTT	CASSLGSSIDTQYF
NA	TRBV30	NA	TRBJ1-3	TGTGCCTTCCTTGGCGGATCCGGAAACACCATATATTTT	CAFLGGSGNTIYF
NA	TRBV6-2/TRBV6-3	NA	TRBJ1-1	TGTGCCAGCAGTTACGAGTCGGAGAACACTGAAGCTTTCTTT	CASSYESENTEAFF
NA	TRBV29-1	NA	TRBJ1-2	TGCAGCGTTGAAGGAGCGACAACAGGGTACGACGGCTACACCTTC	CSVEGATTGYDGYTF
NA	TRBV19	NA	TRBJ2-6	TGTGCCAGTAGTATCCTAGCTGGGGCCAACGTCCTGACTTTC	CASSILAGANVLTF
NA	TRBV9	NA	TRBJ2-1	TGTGCCAGCAGCGTAGGATCCGGGGGCTACAATGAGCAGTTCTTC	CASSVGSGGYNEQFF
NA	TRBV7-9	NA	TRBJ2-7	TGTGCCAGCAGCTTAACCGGCGACGAGCAGTACTTC	CASSLTGDEQYF